The sequence of this TCR beta chain was determined in a study of beta chain features in type 1 diabetes. CDR1 MNHEY and CDR2 SMNVEV come from the germline V gene (reference sequence). Unmatched junction bases numbered 13, after V lost 8 bases and J lost 0 bases. The CDR3 sequence is 17 residues long. Staining for CD45RO/CCR7/CD25/CD127/CD95/CD27 allowed sorting of CD4+ naive, central memory, regulatory and stem cell-like memory cells. The study reverse transcribed the entire isolated RNA, so it sequenced expressed TCRB transcripts. Clones were read by immunoSEQ multiplex PCR, and TCRdb kept only the in-frame ones, dropping some. This table holds fewer than 500,000 clones, about 15% found once.

The sequence was collected from a man in his thirties or forties in good health. Sample: naive CD4+ T cells from blood. The chain has TRBV27 and TRBJ2-1, with 7 bases that match TRBD1. In DNA form, the CDR3 reads TGTGCCAGCGGATTTAGACAGGGTCAAAGCTCCTACAATGAGCAGTTCTTC. Amino acid sequence: CASGFRQGQSSYNEQFF.